This T cell receptor (beta chain) appears in the sequencing data of a study of blood T cell repertoires in COVID-19. About the research overall: Acute and convalescent COVID-19 samples came from the United States, Italy and Spain. PBMCs, B-cell-depleted T cells, or T cells provided the cDNA or gDNA that made up the material.

As processed by the authors: Amplification of reference gene primers provided the estimated nucleated cell counts. TCRdb's table, derived via immunoSEQ multiplex PCR, lists solely in-frame clones and lacks some. V and J calls and clone size are those listed in that table; D and trimming were worked out from the DNA. The sample lists some 43,000 clones, about 88% occurring once. Sequencing was done on a sample of peripheral blood. This receptor was identified in a man aged 45 to 65 with active COVID-19.

CDR3 nucleotides: TGTGCCAGCAGTTACGGGAGGGCGGGCACAGATACGCAGTATTTT. Translation gives CASSYGRAGTDTQYF. J is TRBJ2-3 and V is TRBV6-5; 7 positions agree with TRBD2. CDR1 is MNHEY, CDR2 SVGAGI, per germline. Trimming at V came to 2 bases and at J to 1 base, leaving 3 bases not matched to a gene. CDR3 length equals 15 residues.